This is a list of T cell receptor beta chains from one sample in a study of blood T cell repertoires in COVID-19. Here immunoSEQ multiplex PCR was the method, and the copy in TCRdb shows in-frame clones only, minus some. Found here are about 130,000 clones, 60% to 80% of them singletons; the top ten hold 1.9%. Specimen: peripheral blood. The receptor source for this set is an older woman with acute or convalescent COVID-19. Both conserved end residues are part of each CDR3. A D gene is named only where the DNA matches it firmly. Rows may omit the clone size; those that give it use once, few, many or a size class.

v_call: TRBV12-5
d_call: TRBD2
clone_size: -
j_call: TRBJ2-3
cdr3_nt: TGTGCTAGTGGTTTGACAATGGGAGGGGCGAGATTCTCCACAGATACGCAGTATTTT
cdr3_aa: CASGLTMGGARFSTDTQYF

v_call: TRBV6-1
d_call: -
clone_size: few
j_call: TRBJ1-3
cdr3_nt: TGTGCCAGCAGTGAAAGCGGCAGTCGAAGCTCTGGAAACACCATATATTTT
cdr3_aa: CASSESGSRSSGNTIYF

v_call: TRBV3-1/TRBV3-2
d_call: TRBD1
clone_size: -
j_call: TRBJ1-6
cdr3_nt: TGTGCCAGCAGCCCCGGACAGGGGTTCAATTCACCCCTCCACTTT
cdr3_aa: CASSPGQGFNSPLHF

v_call: TRBV20-1
d_call: -
clone_size: few
j_call: TRBJ2-7
cdr3_nt: TGCAGTGCTCTAGACTATGGCGAGCAGTACTTC
cdr3_aa: CSALDYGEQYF

v_call: TRBV9
d_call: -
clone_size: -
j_call: TRBJ1-1
cdr3_nt: TGTGCCAGCAGCCCCGGGTACGCTGAAGCTTTCTTT
cdr3_aa: CASSPGYAEAFF

v_call: TRBV21-1
d_call: -
clone_size: -
j_call: TRBJ1-1
cdr3_nt: TGTGCCAGCGGCGGGGACAGGGAGAACACTGAAGCTTTCTTT
cdr3_aa: CASGGDRENTEAFF

v_call: TRBV2
d_call: -
clone_size: few
j_call: TRBJ2-7
cdr3_nt: TGTGCCAGCAGTGAAGCAGGGGGGGGAAGCTCCTACGAGCAGTACTTC
cdr3_aa: CASSEAGGGSSYEQYF

v_call: TRBV19
d_call: -
clone_size: -
j_call: TRBJ2-1
cdr3_nt: TGTGCCAGTAGTATAGGGCAGGGGCTTCGCAATGAGCAGTTCTTC
cdr3_aa: CASSIGQGLRNEQFF

v_call: TRBV6-5
d_call: -
clone_size: few
j_call: TRBJ1-1
cdr3_nt: TGTGCCAGCACCGAGCCAGGGGTAGTCACTGAAGCTTTCTTT
cdr3_aa: CASTEPGVVTEAFF

v_call: TRBV3-1/TRBV3-2
d_call: TRBD2
clone_size: few
j_call: TRBJ2-5
cdr3_nt: TGTGCCAGCAGCCAAGATGGACTAGCGTTTGAGACCCAGTACTTC
cdr3_aa: CASSQDGLAFETQYF

v_call: TRBV5-4
d_call: TRBD1
clone_size: -
j_call: TRBJ2-3
cdr3_nt: TGTGCCAGCAGCTCCGTGAACAGGGGTACAGATACGCAGTATTTT
cdr3_aa: CASSSVNRGTDTQYF

v_call: TRBV5-1
d_call: -
clone_size: -
j_call: TRBJ2-7
cdr3_nt: TGCGCCAGCAGCCCCACGGGAAGAGGCGAGCAGTACTTC
cdr3_aa: CASSPTGRGEQYF

v_call: TRBV7-8
d_call: -
clone_size: -
j_call: TRBJ1-2
cdr3_nt: TGTGCCAGCAGTGACAGTAATAACTATGGCTACACCTTC
cdr3_aa: CASSDSNNYGYTF

v_call: TRBV3-1/TRBV3-2
d_call: -
clone_size: few
j_call: TRBJ2-3
cdr3_nt: TGTGCCAGCAGCCAACGACTACGGGCCGGAGGGTCAGATACGCAGTATTTT
cdr3_aa: CASSQRLRAGGSDTQYF

v_call: TRBV7-9
d_call: -
clone_size: few
j_call: TRBJ1-1
cdr3_nt: TGTGCCAGCAGCTTAGCTCGAGCCCCGGGGACTGAAGCTTTCTTT
cdr3_aa: CASSLARAPGTEAFF

v_call: TRBV19
d_call: TRBD2
clone_size: -
j_call: TRBJ2-7
cdr3_nt: TGTGCCAGTAGTACCCGAGCGGGGGGGAAGAACGAGCAGTACTTC
cdr3_aa: CASSTRAGGKNEQYF

v_call: TRBV11-2
d_call: TRBD2
clone_size: -
j_call: TRBJ2-3
cdr3_nt: TGTGCCAGCAGCTTAACTAGCGGGAACCGGGATACGCAGTATTTT
cdr3_aa: CASSLTSGNRDTQYF

v_call: TRBV7-2
d_call: TRBD1
clone_size: -
j_call: TRBJ1-2
cdr3_nt: TGTGCCAGCAGCTTAGCGGGACAGAGCCTCTACACCTTC
cdr3_aa: CASSLAGQSLYTF

v_call: TRBV4-1
d_call: -
clone_size: -
j_call: TRBJ2-5
cdr3_nt: TGCGCCAGCAGCCAAGACTATCAAGAGACCCAGTACTTC
cdr3_aa: CASSQDYQETQYF

v_call: TRBV6-5
d_call: -
clone_size: -
j_call: TRBJ2-1
cdr3_nt: TGTGCCAGCAGTTACTCGCGGGACGGATCTTTGTTCTTC
cdr3_aa: CASSYSRDGSLFF

v_call: TRBV5-1
d_call: -
clone_size: -
j_call: TRBJ1-2
cdr3_nt: TGCGCCAGCCGCGACAGTACCTATGGCTACACCTTC
cdr3_aa: CASRDSTYGYTF

v_call: TRBV6-5
d_call: TRBD1
clone_size: -
j_call: TRBJ2-1
cdr3_nt: TGTGCCACCCTGGGGACAGGGAAGTACAATGAGCAGTTCTTC
cdr3_aa: CATLGTGKYNEQFF

v_call: TRBV7-9
d_call: TRBD2
clone_size: once
j_call: TRBJ2-1
cdr3_nt: TGTGCCAGCAGCTTATCCACTAGCGGGTGGGAGCAGTTCTTC
cdr3_aa: CASSLSTSGWEQFF

v_call: TRBV5-1
d_call: TRBD2
clone_size: -
j_call: TRBJ2-5
cdr3_nt: TGCGCCAGCAGCTTTAGCGGGGGGTTGGAGACCCAGTACTTC
cdr3_aa: CASSFSGGLETQYF

v_call: TRBV5-1
d_call: -
clone_size: -
j_call: TRBJ2-3
cdr3_nt: TGCGCCAGCAGCTATTTAGACTCCACGCAGTATTTT
cdr3_aa: CASSYLDSTQYF

v_call: TRBV19
d_call: TRBD1
clone_size: few
j_call: TRBJ1-1
cdr3_nt: TGTGCCAGTAGAAGACAGGGCCTATCGAACACTGAAGCTTTCTTT
cdr3_aa: CASRRQGLSNTEAFF

v_call: TRBV5-6
d_call: -
clone_size: -
j_call: TRBJ1-6
cdr3_nt: TGTGCCAGCAGTCAAGCGCACGGCAGCTCCTATAATTCACCCCTCCACTTT
cdr3_aa: CASSQAHGSSYNSPLHF

v_call: TRBV19
d_call: -
clone_size: -
j_call: TRBJ2-1
cdr3_nt: TGTGCCAGTAGTATAGATCGGGCGGCTAGCGCCTTGAATGAGCAGTTCTTC
cdr3_aa: CASSIDRAASALNEQFF

v_call: TRBV30
d_call: -
clone_size: few
j_call: TRBJ1-2
cdr3_nt: TGTGCCTGGAGCATTAAGCAGGGTGGCTACACCTTC
cdr3_aa: CAWSIKQGGYTF

v_call: TRBV7-9
d_call: TRBD2
clone_size: -
j_call: TRBJ2-1
cdr3_nt: TGTGCCAGCAGCTCCCGCGGGGCTAGCGGGTCCTACAATGAGCAGTTCTTC
cdr3_aa: CASSSRGASGSYNEQFF

v_call: TRBV18
d_call: -
clone_size: few
j_call: TRBJ2-3
cdr3_nt: TGTGCCAGCTCACGCACATCAGATACGCAGTATTTT
cdr3_aa: CASSRTSDTQYF

v_call: TRBV7-3
d_call: TRBD2
clone_size: -
j_call: TRBJ2-5
cdr3_nt: TGTGCCAGCAGCTTATTGGGACTAGCGGGAGGTGTTATAGGAGAGACCCAGTACTTC
cdr3_aa: CASSLLGLAGGVIGETQYF

v_call: TRBV28
d_call: -
clone_size: -
j_call: TRBJ1-5
cdr3_nt: TGTGCCAGCAGTTTAGGCTTCGTGTCAGTCGATCAGCCCCAGCATTTT
cdr3_aa: CASSLGFVSVDQPQHF

v_call: TRBV30
d_call: TRBD2
clone_size: -
j_call: TRBJ2-7
cdr3_nt: TGTGCCTTACGAATAGGGGGCCGGAGACTAGCGGGAGTGGGGGAGCAGTACTTC
cdr3_aa: CALRIGGRRLAGVGEQYF

v_call: TRBV6-5
d_call: TRBD2
clone_size: few
j_call: TRBJ2-5
cdr3_nt: TGTGCCAGCAGTTACTCGGGCGGGGGGGCCCCCGAGACCCAGTACTTC
cdr3_aa: CASSYSGGGAPETQYF

v_call: TRBV10-3
d_call: -
clone_size: -
j_call: TRBJ2-3
cdr3_nt: TGTGCCATCAGGGCTCAGGGCGATACGCAGTATTTT
cdr3_aa: CAIRAQGDTQYF

v_call: TRBV6-5
d_call: -
clone_size: -
j_call: TRBJ1-3
cdr3_nt: TGTGCCAGCAGTTTAGACAGAACTTACTCTGGAAACACCATATATTTT
cdr3_aa: CASSLDRTYSGNTIYF

v_call: TRBV27
d_call: -
clone_size: -
j_call: TRBJ2-7
cdr3_nt: TGTGCCAGCAGTTTAATTCCGACAGCCTCAAACGAGCAGTACTTC
cdr3_aa: CASSLIPTASNEQYF

v_call: TRBV2
d_call: TRBD1
clone_size: -
j_call: TRBJ1-2
cdr3_nt: TGTGCCAGCAAATCTGGGACAGGGGGCGGGAGTGGCTACACCTTC
cdr3_aa: CASKSGTGGGSGYTF

v_call: TRBV3-1/TRBV3-2
d_call: TRBD1
clone_size: -
j_call: TRBJ1-3
cdr3_nt: TGTGCCAGCAGCCAGACAGGGGGCGCCGGAAACACCATATATTTT
cdr3_aa: CASSQTGGAGNTIYF

v_call: TRBV5-1
d_call: TRBD1
clone_size: -
j_call: TRBJ2-1
cdr3_nt: TGCGCCAGCAGCAAAGGAAGCACAGGGGCAAATGAGCAGTTCTTC
cdr3_aa: CASSKGSTGANEQFF

v_call: TRBV7-2
d_call: -
clone_size: -
j_call: TRBJ1-1
cdr3_nt: TGTGCCAGCAGCTTGTATTACAGTAACACTGAAGCTTTCTTT
cdr3_aa: CASSLYYSNTEAFF

v_call: TRBV5-6
d_call: -
clone_size: -
j_call: TRBJ1-2
cdr3_nt: TGTGCCAGCAGCTTGGGCCAGGGGATCTATGGCTACACCTTC
cdr3_aa: CASSLGQGIYGYTF

v_call: TRBV28
d_call: -
clone_size: -
j_call: TRBJ1-2
cdr3_nt: TGTGCCAGCAGTTTGGGCCGCAGCCTTCGAATCACCTTC
cdr3_aa: CASSLGRSLRITF

v_call: TRBV2
d_call: TRBD1
clone_size: -
j_call: TRBJ2-2
cdr3_nt: TGTGCCAGCAGCCCGGGACAGTTCAACACCGGGGAGCTGTTTTTT
cdr3_aa: CASSPGQFNTGELFF

v_call: TRBV9
d_call: TRBD1
clone_size: -
j_call: TRBJ2-5
cdr3_nt: TGTGCCAGCAGCCTTGGACAGGGATTGAGGGAGACCCAGTACTTC
cdr3_aa: CASSLGQGLRETQYF

v_call: TRBV19
d_call: -
clone_size: -
j_call: TRBJ1-5
cdr3_nt: TGTGCCAGTAGTGGCGACTTCGGCAATCAGCCCCAGCATTTT
cdr3_aa: CASSGDFGNQPQHF

v_call: TRBV6-2/TRBV6-3
d_call: TRBD1
clone_size: -
j_call: TRBJ2-7
cdr3_nt: TGTGCCAGCAGTTTAGGACAGGGGGCCAAAGCCTACGAGCAGTACTTC
cdr3_aa: CASSLGQGAKAYEQYF

v_call: TRBV6-5
d_call: -
clone_size: -
j_call: TRBJ2-7
cdr3_nt: TGTGCCAGCACCCGAGGGGAGGTCAGCTACGAGCAGTACTTC
cdr3_aa: CASTRGEVSYEQYF

v_call: TRBV27
d_call: -
clone_size: -
j_call: TRBJ1-5
cdr3_nt: TGTGCCAGCAGTAGGGGGAATAGCAATCAGCCCCAGCATTTT
cdr3_aa: CASSRGNSNQPQHF

v_call: TRBV19
d_call: TRBD1
clone_size: -
j_call: TRBJ2-5
cdr3_nt: TGTGCCAGTAGTATGGGGGACAGGAGGGACATACAAGAGACCCAGTACTTC
cdr3_aa: CASSMGDRRDIQETQYF

v_call: TRBV7-8
d_call: -
clone_size: -
j_call: TRBJ2-1
cdr3_nt: TGTGCCAGCAGCCAAAGTGGACTATCGCAGTTCTTC
cdr3_aa: CASSQSGLSQFF

v_call: TRBV4-1
d_call: TRBD2
clone_size: many
j_call: TRBJ2-2
cdr3_nt: TGCGCCAGCAGCCTAAGGACTAGCGGGCCAAACACCGGGGAGCTGTTTTTT
cdr3_aa: CASSLRTSGPNTGELFF

v_call: TRBV6-5
d_call: -
clone_size: -
j_call: TRBJ2-1
cdr3_nt: TGTGCCAGCAGTTACGGCGGGGCCTACAATGAGCAGTTCTTC
cdr3_aa: CASSYGGAYNEQFF

v_call: TRBV4-3
d_call: -
clone_size: few
j_call: TRBJ1-2
cdr3_nt: TGCGCCAGCAGCCAAGAACTCCCACCCTCAAACAGGGTCTATGGCTACACCTTC
cdr3_aa: CASSQELPPSNRVYGYTF